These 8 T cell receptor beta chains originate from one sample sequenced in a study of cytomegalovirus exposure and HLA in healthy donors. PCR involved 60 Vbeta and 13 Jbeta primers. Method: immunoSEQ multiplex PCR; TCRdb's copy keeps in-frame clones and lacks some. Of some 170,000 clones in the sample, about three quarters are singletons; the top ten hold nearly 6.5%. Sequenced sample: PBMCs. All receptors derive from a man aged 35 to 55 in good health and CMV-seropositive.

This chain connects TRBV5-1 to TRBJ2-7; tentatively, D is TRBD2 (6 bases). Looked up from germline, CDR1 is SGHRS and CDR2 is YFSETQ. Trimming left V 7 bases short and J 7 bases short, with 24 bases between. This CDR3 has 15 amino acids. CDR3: CASGSGTALLGEQYF. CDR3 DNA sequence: TGCGCCAGCGGATCCGGGACTGCGCTCTTGGGTGAGCAGTACTTC.

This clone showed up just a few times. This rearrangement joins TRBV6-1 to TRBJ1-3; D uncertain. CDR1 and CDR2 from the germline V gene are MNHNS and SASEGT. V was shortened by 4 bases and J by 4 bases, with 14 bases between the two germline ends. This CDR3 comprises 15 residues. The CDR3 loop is CASSGLSGWGNTIYF. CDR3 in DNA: TGTGCCAGCAGTGGATTGTCGGGGTGGGGAAACACCATATATTTT.

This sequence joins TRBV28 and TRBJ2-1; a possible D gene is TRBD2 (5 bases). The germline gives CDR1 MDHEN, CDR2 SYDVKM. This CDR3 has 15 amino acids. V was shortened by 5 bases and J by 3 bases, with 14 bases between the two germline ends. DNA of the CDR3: TGTGCCAGCAGTCCCTCGCAGGCGGGCTACAATGAGCAGTTCTTC. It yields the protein CASSPSQAGYNEQFF.

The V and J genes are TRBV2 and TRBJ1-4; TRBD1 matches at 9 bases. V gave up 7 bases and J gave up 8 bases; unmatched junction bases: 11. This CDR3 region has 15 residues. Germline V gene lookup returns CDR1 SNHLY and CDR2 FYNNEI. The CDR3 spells CASTLGRTGVEKLFF. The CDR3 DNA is TGTGCCAGCACCCTGGGAAGGACAGGGGTCGAAAAACTGTTTTTT.

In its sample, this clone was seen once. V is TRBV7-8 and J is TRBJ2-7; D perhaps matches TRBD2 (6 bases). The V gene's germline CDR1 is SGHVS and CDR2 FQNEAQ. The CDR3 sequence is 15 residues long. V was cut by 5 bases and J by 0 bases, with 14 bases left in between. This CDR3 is CASSQGGSSSYEQYF. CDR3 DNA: TGTGCCAGCAGCCAGGGAGGCTCCAGCTCCTACGAGCAGTACTTC.

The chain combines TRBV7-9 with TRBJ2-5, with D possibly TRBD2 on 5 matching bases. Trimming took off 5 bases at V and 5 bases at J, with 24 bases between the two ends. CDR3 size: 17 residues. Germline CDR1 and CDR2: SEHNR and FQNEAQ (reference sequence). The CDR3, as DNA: TGTGCCAGCAGCCAGCCGTTTGAAGCGGAACCTAGGGAGACCCAGTACTTC. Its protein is CASSQPFEAEPRETQYF.

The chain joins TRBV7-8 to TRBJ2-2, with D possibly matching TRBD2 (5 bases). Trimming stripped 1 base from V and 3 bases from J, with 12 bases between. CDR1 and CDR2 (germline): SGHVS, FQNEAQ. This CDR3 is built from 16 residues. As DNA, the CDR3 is TGTGCCAGCAGCTTAGAGAGTAGCGACTACACCGGGGAGCTGTTTTTT. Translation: CASSLESSDYTGELFF.

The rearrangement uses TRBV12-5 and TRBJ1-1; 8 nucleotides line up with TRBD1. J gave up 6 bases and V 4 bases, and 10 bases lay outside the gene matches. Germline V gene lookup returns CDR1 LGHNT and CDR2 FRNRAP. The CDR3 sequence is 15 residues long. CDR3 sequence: CASGSNLGQGSEAFF. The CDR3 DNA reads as TGTGCTAGTGGTTCCAACCTCGGACAGGGCTCTGAAGCTTTCTTT.